This TCR beta chain derives from a study of blood T cell repertoires in COVID-19. Study-wide background: Researchers got acute and convalescent COVID-19 samples from the United States, Italy and Spain. Nucleic acid was either cDNA or gDNA, and it came from T cells, B-cell-depleted T cells, or PBMCs.

With 4 bases removed from V and 8 bases from J, the gap between germline ends came to 8 bases. The CDR3 sequence is 11 residues long. Germline assignment: CDR1 SEHNR and CDR2 FQNEAQ (reference sequence). As processed by the authors: Counts of nucleated cells, estimated from reference gene primer amplification, were obtained. The assay was immunoSEQ multiplex PCR, and TCRdb's table has in-frame clones only and misses some. V and J calls and clone size are copied from that table; D and trimming were computed from the DNA. The sample lists 250,000 or so clones, 84% occurring once. The source is a woman between 35 and 50 years old who had recovered from COVID-19. Sequencing used peripheral blood. V and J are TRBV7-9 and TRBJ1-2; no clear D. DNA of the CDR3: TGTGCCAGCAGCTCAAGTGAGGGCTACACCTTC. As protein: CASSSSEGYTF.